The entry below gives a single T cell receptor beta chain sequence along with its context. Its target is not known. The sample is drawn from a study of cytomegalovirus exposure and HLA in healthy donors. Background on the study: Per a later analysis, the approximately 700 first-cohort and 100 to 150 validation repertoires shared one platform.

This table comes from immunoSEQ multiplex PCR, and its TCRdb copy is limited to in-frame clones, with some not included. This table has tens of thousands of clones, almost 97% appearing once. Findings and caveats of the study: TCR clusters originating in the first cohort tended to co-occur in the 110 or so validation repertoires, according to a later analysis. Listed as cytomegalovirus-associated were over 150 TCR beta chains.

Source material: PBMCs. The TCR was taken from a man in his late teens or twenties in good health and CMV-seropositive.

The CDR3 region is CASSLDTVPQETQYF. The CDR3 DNA sequence: TGTGCCAGCAGCCTCGACACTGTCCCTCAAGAGACCCAGTACTTC. V and J are TRBV11-2 and TRBJ2-5, with no clear D. The CDR3 spans 15 residues. Germline CDR1 SGHAT, CDR2 FQNNGV. The V end was cut by 5 bases, the J end by 2 bases, with 15 bases between.